The entry that follows covers one T cell receptor beta chain sequence. Authors' processing steps: It was from reference gene primer amplification that nucleated cell counts were estimated. The method was immunoSEQ multiplex PCR; TCRdb's version includes in-frame clones alone and lacks a portion of them. For V, J and clone size, that table is used; D and trimming come from the DNA. The sample contains 30,000 to 40,000 clones, 80% of which appear only once. This sample was taken from a study of blood T cell repertoires in COVID-19. Study context: The study drew acute and convalescent COVID-19 samples from the United States, Italy and Spain. Sources were T cells, B-cell-depleted T cells, or PBMCs; the material itself was cDNA or gDNA.

The CDR3 is 16 residues long. V lost 1 base to trimming and J lost 4 bases; unmatched junction nucleotides: 5. Germline assignment: CDR1 SGHTS and CDR2 YDEGEE. The TCR comes from a woman between 65 and 79 years old with acute or convalescent COVID-19. J is TRBJ2-1 and V is TRBV5-8; 10 bases fit TRBD2. The material sequenced was peripheral blood. CDR3: CASSLFTSGMYNEQFF. Written as DNA, the CDR3 is TGTGCCAGCAGCTTGTTCACTAGCGGGATGTACAATGAGCAGTTCTTC.